This TCR beta chain emerged from a study of OX40 agonist ivuxolimab in advanced cancers. Study context: An anti-OX40 (CD134) antibody with agonistic activity, ivuxolimab, was administered to patients. Ivuxolimab, which patients received intravenously every 2 weeks, was dosed at 0.01 to 10 mg/kg. Study findings and constraints: In the expanded peripheral T cells, antigen specificity was never determined. Expanded clones were, on average, more numerous among CD8+ T cells than CD4+.

For this clone: Its antigen is not known.

Repertoires were generated with immunoSEQ multiplex PCR, while TCRdb's copy carries only in-frame clones and drops some. The sample shows 150,000 to 180,000 clones, approximately 94% of them seen only once. This clonotype originated in an adult with an advanced solid tumor such as melanoma, head and neck, liver or kidney cancer. Sequenced here: CD4+ or CD8+ T cells sorted from blood, sampled in a trial of the OX40 agonist ivuxolimab.

Written as DNA, the CDR3 is TGTGCCAGCAGCTACGGGGCCGGGGAGCTGTTTTTT. This translates into CASSYGAGELFF. V gene TRBV9 combines with J gene TRBJ2-2; weak D call: TRBD2 (5 bases). Trimming cost V 4 bases and J 6 bases, with 7 bases left between them. The CDR3 sequence is 12 residues long. Germline CDR1 reads SGDLS; CDR2 reads YYNGEE.